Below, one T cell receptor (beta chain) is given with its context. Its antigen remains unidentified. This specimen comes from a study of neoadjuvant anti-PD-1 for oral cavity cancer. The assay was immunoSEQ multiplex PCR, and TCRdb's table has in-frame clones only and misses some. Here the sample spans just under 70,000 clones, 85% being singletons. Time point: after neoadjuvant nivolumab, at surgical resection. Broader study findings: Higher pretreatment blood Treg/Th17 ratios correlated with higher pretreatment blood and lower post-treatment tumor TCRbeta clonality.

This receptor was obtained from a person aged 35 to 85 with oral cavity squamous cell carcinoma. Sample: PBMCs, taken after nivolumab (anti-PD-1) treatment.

CDR3 loop: CASSRDRGPYYEQYF. The CDR3 nucleotides read TGTGCCAGCTCCAGGGACAGGGGGCCATACTACGAGCAGTACTTC. The chain uses TRBV25-1 and TRBJ2-7; 12 bases are a match to TRBD1. Germline values: CDR1 MGHDK, CDR2 SYGVNS. CDR3 length: 15 residues. V trimming: 8 bases; J trimming: 3 bases; junction bases outside the gene matches: 8.